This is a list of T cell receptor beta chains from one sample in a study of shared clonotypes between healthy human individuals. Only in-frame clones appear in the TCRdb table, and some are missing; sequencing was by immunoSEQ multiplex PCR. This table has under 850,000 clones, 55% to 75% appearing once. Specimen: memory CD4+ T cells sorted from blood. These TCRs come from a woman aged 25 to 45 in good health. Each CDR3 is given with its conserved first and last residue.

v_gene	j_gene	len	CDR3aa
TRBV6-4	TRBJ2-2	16	CASSDSKMGDTGELFF
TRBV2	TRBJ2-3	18	CASSSGTSGRASTDTQYF
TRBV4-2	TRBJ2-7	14	CATSSREGPYEQYF
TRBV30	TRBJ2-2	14	CAWSAVSNTGELFF
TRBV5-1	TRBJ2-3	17	CASSPTGASENTDTQYF
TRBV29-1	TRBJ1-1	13	CSARQGTDTEAFF
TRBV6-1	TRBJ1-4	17	CASSEPGARSLNEKLFF
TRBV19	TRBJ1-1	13	CASSINGGTEAFF
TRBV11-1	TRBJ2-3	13	CASSLVGGSTQYF
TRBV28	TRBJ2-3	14	CASRGGGPTDTQYF
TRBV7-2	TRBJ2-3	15	CASSHGTLDRRTQYF
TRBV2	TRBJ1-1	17	CASRIPRGQGGYTEAFF
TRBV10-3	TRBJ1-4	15	CASSPYRSNNEKLFF
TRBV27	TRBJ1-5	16	CASSADWGWGNQPQHF
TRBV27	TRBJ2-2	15	CASSFSSGRTGELFF
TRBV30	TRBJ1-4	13	CAWSLATNEKLFF
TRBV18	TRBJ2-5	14	CASSPQGGVETQYF
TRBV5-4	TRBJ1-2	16	CASSSAGPGGARGYTF
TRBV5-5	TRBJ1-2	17	CASSLEVANTGFYGYTF
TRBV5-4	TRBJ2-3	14	CASSFPGAPLTQYF
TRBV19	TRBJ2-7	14	CASSMDSGSYEQYF
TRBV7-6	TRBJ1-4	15	CASSLEPRVPEKLFF
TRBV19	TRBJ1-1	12	CASTRLNTEAFF
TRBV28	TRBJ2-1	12	CASSSGGNEQFF
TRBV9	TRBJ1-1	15	CASSVAPTGGTEAFF
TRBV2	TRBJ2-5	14	CASSGALGEETQYF
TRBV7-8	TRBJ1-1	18	CASSLGGRDRVLNTEAFF
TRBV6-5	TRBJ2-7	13	CASRWAGSYEQYF
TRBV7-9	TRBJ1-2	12	CASSEDSYGYTF
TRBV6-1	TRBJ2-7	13	CASRDRDFYEQYF
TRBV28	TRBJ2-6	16	CASSPGGFFGANVLTF
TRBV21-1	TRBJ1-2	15	CASSFRDGGGGGYTF
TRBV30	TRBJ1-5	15	CAWSEQGASNQPQHF
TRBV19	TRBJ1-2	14	CASSIGSGGYGYTF
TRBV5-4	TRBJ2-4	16	CASSLGGMGTENIQYF
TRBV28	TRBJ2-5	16	CASSTQLAGGIETQYF
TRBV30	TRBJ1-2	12	CAWIQLGHGYTF
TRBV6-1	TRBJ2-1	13	CASSVSRGDEQFF